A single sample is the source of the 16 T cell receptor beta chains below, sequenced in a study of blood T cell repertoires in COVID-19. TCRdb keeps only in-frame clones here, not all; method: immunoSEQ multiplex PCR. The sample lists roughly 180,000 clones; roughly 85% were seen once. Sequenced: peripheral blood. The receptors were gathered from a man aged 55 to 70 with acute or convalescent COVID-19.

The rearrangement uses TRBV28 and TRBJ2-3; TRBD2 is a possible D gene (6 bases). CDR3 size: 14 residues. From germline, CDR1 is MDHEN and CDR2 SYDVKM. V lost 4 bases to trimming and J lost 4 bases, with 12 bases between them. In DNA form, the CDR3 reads TGTGCCAGCAGTTCCACGGGAGTGGCAGATACGCAGTATTTT. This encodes CASSSTGVADTQYF.

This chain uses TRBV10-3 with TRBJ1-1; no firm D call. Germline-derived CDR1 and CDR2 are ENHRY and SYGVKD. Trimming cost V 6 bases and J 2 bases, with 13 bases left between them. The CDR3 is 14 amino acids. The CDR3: CAIRDLTSNTEAFF. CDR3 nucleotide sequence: TGTGCCATCAGGGATTTGACAAGTAACACTGAAGCTTTCTTT.

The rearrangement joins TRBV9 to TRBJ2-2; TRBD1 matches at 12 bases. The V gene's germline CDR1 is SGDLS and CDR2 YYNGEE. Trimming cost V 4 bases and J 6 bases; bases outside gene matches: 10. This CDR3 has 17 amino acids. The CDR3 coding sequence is TGTGCCAGCAGCCCCCCAGGGACAGGGGGCTTAGCCGGGGAGCTGTTTTTT. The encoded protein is CASSPPGTGGLAGELFF.

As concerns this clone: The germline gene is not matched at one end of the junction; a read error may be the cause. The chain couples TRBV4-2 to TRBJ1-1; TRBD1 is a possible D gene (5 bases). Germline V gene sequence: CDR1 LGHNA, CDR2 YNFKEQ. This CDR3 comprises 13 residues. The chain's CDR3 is CASSQDRQGVRLF. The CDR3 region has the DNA TGTGCCAGCAGCCAAGATCGGCAGGGTGTTCGCCTCTTT.

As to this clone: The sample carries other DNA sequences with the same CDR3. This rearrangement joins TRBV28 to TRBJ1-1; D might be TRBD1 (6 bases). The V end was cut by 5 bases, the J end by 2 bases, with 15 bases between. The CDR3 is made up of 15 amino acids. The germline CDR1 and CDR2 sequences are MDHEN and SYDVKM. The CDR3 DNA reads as TGTGCCAGCAGTCTGCGAGGGGGGGCTAACACTGAAGCTTTCTTT. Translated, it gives CASSLRGGANTEAFF.

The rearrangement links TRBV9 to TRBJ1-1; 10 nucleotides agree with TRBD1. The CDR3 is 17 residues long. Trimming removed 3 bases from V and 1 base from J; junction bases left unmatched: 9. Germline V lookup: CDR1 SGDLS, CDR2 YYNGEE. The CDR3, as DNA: TGTGCCAGCAGCGCGGGGGGGACAGGGGCCACGAACACTGAAGCTTTCTTT. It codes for CASSAGGTGATNTEAFF.

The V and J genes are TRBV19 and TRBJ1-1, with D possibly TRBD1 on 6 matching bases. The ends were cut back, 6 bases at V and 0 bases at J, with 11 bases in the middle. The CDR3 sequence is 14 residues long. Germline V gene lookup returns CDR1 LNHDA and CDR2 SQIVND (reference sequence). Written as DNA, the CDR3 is TGTGCCAGTAGGACCGGACAGATGAACACTGAAGCTTTCTTT. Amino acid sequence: CASRTGQMNTEAFF.

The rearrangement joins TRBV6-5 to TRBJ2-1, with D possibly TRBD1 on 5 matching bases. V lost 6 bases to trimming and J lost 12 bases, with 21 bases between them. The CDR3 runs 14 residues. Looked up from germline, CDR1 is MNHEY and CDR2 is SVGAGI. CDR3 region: CASSAGLFSTWQFF. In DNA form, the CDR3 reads TGTGCCAGCAGCGCAGGGTTGTTCTCTACATGGCAGTTCTTC.

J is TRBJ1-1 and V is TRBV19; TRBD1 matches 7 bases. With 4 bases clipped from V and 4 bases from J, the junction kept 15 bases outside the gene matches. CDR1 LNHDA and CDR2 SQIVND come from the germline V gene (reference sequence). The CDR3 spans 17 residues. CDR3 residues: CASSTRRGASGSTEAFF. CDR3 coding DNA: TGTGCCAGTAGTACCCGCAGGGGGGCCTCGGGTAGCACTGAAGCTTTCTTT.

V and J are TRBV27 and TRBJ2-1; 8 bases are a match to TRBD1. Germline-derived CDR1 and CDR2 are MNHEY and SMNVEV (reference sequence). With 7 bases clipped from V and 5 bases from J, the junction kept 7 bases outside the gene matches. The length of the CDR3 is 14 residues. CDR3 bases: TGTGCCAGCACCCAGGACAGGGCTAACAATGAGCAGTTCTTC. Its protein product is CASTQDRANNEQFF.

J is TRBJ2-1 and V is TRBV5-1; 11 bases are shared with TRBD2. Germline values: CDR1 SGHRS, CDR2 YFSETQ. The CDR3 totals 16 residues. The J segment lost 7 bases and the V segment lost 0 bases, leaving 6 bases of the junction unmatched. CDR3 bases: TGCGCCAGCAGCTTGGCGCCACTAGCGGGAGTAAATGAGCAGTTCTTC. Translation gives CASSLAPLAGVNEQFF.

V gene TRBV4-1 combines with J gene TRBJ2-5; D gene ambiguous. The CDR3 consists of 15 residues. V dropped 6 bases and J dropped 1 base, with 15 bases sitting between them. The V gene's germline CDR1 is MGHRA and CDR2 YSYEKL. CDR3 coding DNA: TGCGCCAGCAGGCGAACCTGGGCAGTCCAAGAGACCCAGTACTTC. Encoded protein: CASRRTWAVQETQYF.

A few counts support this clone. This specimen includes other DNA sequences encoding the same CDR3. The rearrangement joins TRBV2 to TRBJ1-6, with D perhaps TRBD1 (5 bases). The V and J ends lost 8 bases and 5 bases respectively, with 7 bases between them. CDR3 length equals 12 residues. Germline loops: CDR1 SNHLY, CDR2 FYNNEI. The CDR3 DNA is TGTGCCAGCCGGGGGGATAATTCACCCCTCCACTTT. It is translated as CASRGDNSPLHF.

CDR3 DNA sequence: TGTGCCAGCAGTGCCTGGACTAGCGGGAGCGGGGGCAATGAGCAGTTCTTC. It yields the protein CASSAWTSGSGGNEQFF. The chain couples TRBV25-1 to TRBJ2-1; 13 bases line up with TRBD2. The CDR3 length is 17 residues. The V gene's germline CDR1 is MGHDK and CDR2 SYGVNS. V was clipped by 4 bases and J by 6 bases; unmatched bases: 9. Complete variable domain (other parts from reference TRBV25-1 and TRBJ2-1): EADIYQTPRYLVIGTGKKITLECSQTMGHDKMYWYQQDPGMELHLIHYSYGVNSTEKGDLSSESTVSRIRTEHFPLTLESARPSHTSQYLCASSAWTSGSGGNEQFFGPGTRLTVL.

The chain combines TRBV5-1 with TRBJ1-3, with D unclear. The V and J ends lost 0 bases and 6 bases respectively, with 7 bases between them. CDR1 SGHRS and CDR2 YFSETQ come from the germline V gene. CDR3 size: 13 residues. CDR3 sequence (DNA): TGCGCCAGCAGCTTGGTAGGAGAAAACACCATATATTTT. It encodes CASSLVGENTIYF.

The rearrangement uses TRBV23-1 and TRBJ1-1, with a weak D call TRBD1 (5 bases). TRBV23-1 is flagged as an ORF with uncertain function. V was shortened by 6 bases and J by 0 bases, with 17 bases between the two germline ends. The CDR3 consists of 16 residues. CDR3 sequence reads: CASRGWGGYMNTEAFF. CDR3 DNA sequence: TGCGCCAGCAGGGGATGGGGGGGTTATATGAACACTGAAGCTTTCTTT.